The 29 T cell receptor beta chains listed next were all sequenced from one sample in a study of neurological immune-mediated disorders. MiXCR, run by TCRdb on the 5' RACE reads, gives a single entry per CDR3 protein. The sample gives roughly 67,000 distinct CDR3 sequences, 3.5% to 5% of which show up once; 2.6% is in the top ten. Sequencing used PBMCs. These receptors all come from a man aged 50-59 years with multiple sclerosis.

This clonotype was seen at least ten times. The chain carries TRBV5-5 and TRBJ1-1; D is uncertain. Germline CDR1 SGHKS, CDR2 YYEKEE (reference sequence). The CDR3 has 16 residues. V gave up 0 bases and J gave up 2 bases, with 14 bases separating them. As DNA, the CDR3 is TGTGCCAGCAGCTTGGCGGCGTTGCGGCTCAACACTGAAGCTTTCTTT. Amino acids: CASSLAALRLNTEAFF.

This clonotype showed up many times. CDR3 nucleotides: TGTGCCAGCAGTTCAGGGGACAGGGTACTGAACACTGAAGCTTTCTTT. Encoded protein: CASSSGDRVLNTEAFF. The chain carries TRBV12-3 or TRBV12-4 and TRBJ1-1, with 9 bases matching TRBD1. V was clipped by 4 bases and J by 0 bases; unmatched bases: 6. The CDR3 spans 16 residues.

This clonotype occurred many times. The genes are TRBV12-3 or TRBV12-4 and TRBJ2-3; 9 nucleotides agree with TRBD2. CDR3 length: 16 residues. V dropped 3 bases and J dropped 10; count of bases not matched to a gene: 14. The CDR3 DNA sequence: TGTGCCAGCAGTTTCGGGTCTAGCGGGACGTTAGGGGCGCAGTATTTT. This gives the protein CASSFGSSGTLGAQYF.

In this sample, this clonotype turned up many times. The genes are TRBV6-6 and TRBJ2-1, with 8 bases that match TRBD1. The J segment lost 0 bases and the V segment lost 6 bases, leaving 7 bases of the junction unmatched. The CDR3 contains 16 residues. Germline values: CDR1 MNHNY, CDR2 SVGAGI (reference sequence). DNA for the CDR3: TGTGCCAGCAGCCCTCTGACAGGGGTCTCCTACAATGAGCAGTTCTTC. Its protein product is CASSPLTGVSYNEQFF.

In the case of this clonotype: A junction boundary mismatches the germline segment, possibly from a read error. This sequence joins TRBV18 and TRBJ1-5, with D perhaps TRBD1 (5 bases). CDR3 length: 15 residues. Germline CDR1 is KGHSH and CDR2 is LQKENI. CDR3 in amino acids: CASSPGTHGNQPQNF. In DNA, the CDR3 is TGTGCCAGCTCACCTGGGACCCATGGCAATCAGCCCCAGAATTTT. Filled out from reference TRBV18 and TRBJ1-5, the complete variable domain reads NAGVMQNPRHLVRRRGQEARLRCSPMKGHSHVYWYRQLPEEGLKFMVYLQKENIIDESGMPKERFSAEFPKEGPSILRIQQVVRGDSAAYFCASSPGTHGNQPQNFGDGTRLSIL.

This clonotype was observed at least ten times. The chain recombines TRBV7-9 with TRBJ2-2; D uncertain. The CDR3 loop spans 12 amino acids. Germline CDR1 is SEHNR and CDR2 is FQNEAQ (reference sequence). Trimming cost V 5 bases and J 6 bases, with 7 bases left between them. CDR3: CASSVTSGELFF. CDR3 sequence (DNA): TGTGCCAGCAGCGTGACCTCCGGGGAGCTGTTTTTT.

This clonotype was counted many times. The V and J genes are TRBV12-3 or TRBV12-4 and TRBJ1-5; 9 bases are a match to TRBD1. The J segment lost 6 bases and the V segment lost 5 bases, leaving 8 bases of the junction unmatched. CDR3 length: 15 residues. The CDR3 reads CASSKQGARGQPQHF. The DNA for the CDR3 is TGTGCCAGCAGTAAACAGGGGGCGCGGGGTCAGCCCCAGCATTTT.

The table lists this clonotype with many counts. The CDR3 DNA reads TGCAGTGCCAGAGGGGAGACACCCTACGAGCAGTACGTC. This translates into CSARGETPYEQYV. The chain carries TRBV20-1 and TRBJ2-7; D tentatively fits TRBD1 or TRBD2 (5 bases each). CDR3 length equals 13 residues. Per germline, CDR1 DFQATT and CDR2 SNEGSKA (reference sequence).

This clonotype was observed many times. The chain couples TRBV25-1 to TRBJ2-2; D gene uncertain. The germline gives CDR1 MGHDK, CDR2 SYGVNS. This CDR3 has 14 residues. V was cut by 4 bases and J by 2 bases, with 8 bases left in between. The CDR3 protein is CASSVSTNTGELFF. Written as DNA, the CDR3 is TGTGCCAGCAGTGTATCGACAAACACCGGGGAGCTGTTTTTT.

Only a few counts were recorded for this clonotype. The chain couples TRBV9 to TRBJ2-7; D is ambiguous. Germline V gene lookup returns CDR1 SGDLS and CDR2 YYNGEE. Trimming pared 0 bases from V and 1 base from J, leaving 2 bases between. The length of the CDR3 is 12 residues. This CDR3 reads CASSVASYEQYF. The DNA of the CDR3 is TGTGCCAGCAGCGTAGCATCCTACGAGCAGTACTTC.

This clonotype was detected many times. The rearrangement links TRBV24-1 to TRBJ1-5; D might be TRBD1 (5 bases). V lost 5 bases to trimming and J lost 6 bases, with 10 bases between them. This CDR3 comprises 13 residues. Germline-derived CDR1 and CDR2 are KGHDR and SFDVKD. The CDR3 bases are TGTGCCACCAGTGGTCAGGGCGGTCAGCCCCAGCATTTT. Amino acid sequence: CATSGQGGQPQHF.

Ten or more counts support this clonotype. The chain combines TRBV7-8 with TRBJ1-2; D gene ambiguous. CDR1 and CDR2 from the germline V gene are SGHVS and FQNEAQ. V lost 5 bases and J 7 bases, leaving 14 bases between the germline ends. CDR3 length: 13 amino acids. CDR3 sequence: CASSPRTAFGYTF. In nucleotides, the CDR3 is TGTGCCAGCAGCCCCCGTACAGCCTTTGGCTACACCTTC.

This clonotype was recorded many times. The chain links TRBV9 to TRBJ2-2; D is undetermined. Trimming shortened V by 0 bases and J by 4 bases, and 7 bases separated the two germline ends. Germline CDR1 reads SGDLS; CDR2 reads YYNGEE. This CDR3 contains 14 residues. CDR3 in amino acids: CASSVVLGTGELFF. The DNA of the CDR3 is TGTGCCAGCAGCGTAGTACTGGGCACCGGGGAGCTGTTTTTT.

The chain couples TRBV5-1 to TRBJ2-7, with TRBD1 identical over 8 bases. Germline CDR1 is SGHRS and CDR2 is YFSETQ. With 3 bases clipped from V and 1 base from J, the junction kept 3 bases outside the gene matches. The CDR3 has 14 residues. CDR3 sequence: CASSSRDRSYEQYF. The CDR3 region has the DNA TGCGCCAGCAGCTCCCGGGACAGGTCCTACGAGCAGTACTTC.

This clonotype was found many times. The J gene is TRBJ2-1, the V gene TRBV5-1; 10 bases agree with TRBD1. J gave up 3 bases and V 5 bases, and 5 bases lay outside the gene matches. CDR1 is SGHRS, CDR2 YFSETQ, per germline. The CDR3 is 15 residues long. The CDR3 spells CASRVGTGDYNEQFF. CDR3 bases: TGCGCCAGCAGGGTCGGGACAGGGGACTACAATGAGCAGTTCTTC.

This clonotype was observed at least ten times. The rearrangement joins TRBV18 to TRBJ2-5; maybe TRBD1 (6 bases). This CDR3 has 14 residues. Germline lookup yields CDR1 KGHSH and CDR2 LQKENI. Trimming removed 2 bases at V and 1 base at J, with 8 bases between. The CDR3 bases are TGTGCCAGCTCACCAGGACAGTTCCAAGAGACCCAGTACTTC. Translated, it gives CASSPGQFQETQYF. The entire variable domain, with the rest obtained from reference TRBV18 and TRBJ2-5, is as follows: NAGVMQNPRHLVRRRGQEARLRCSPMKGHSHVYWYRQLPEEGLKFMVYLQKENIIDESGMPKERFSAEFPKEGPSILRIQQVVRGDSAAYFCASSPGQFQETQYFGPGTRLLVL.

This clonotype was picked up many times. The chain links TRBV4-2 to TRBJ2-5, with D tentatively TRBD1 (6 bases). The CDR3 is made up of 18 amino acids. The V gene's germline CDR1 is LGHNA and CDR2 YNFKEQ. V was shortened by 0 bases and J by 2 bases, with 19 bases between the two germline ends. CDR3 sequence reads: CASSQDWGLALEQETQYF. The CDR3 DNA reads TGTGCCAGCAGCCAAGATTGGGGGCTAGCCCTCGAACAAGAGACCCAGTACTTC.

Only a few counts were recorded for this clonotype. One base away lies a much larger clone, so this may be a sequencing read error. CDR3 in amino acids: CASSLRGEIQYF. DNA for the CDR3: TGTGCCAGCAGCCTGAGGGGGGAAATTCAGTACTTC. The chain recombines TRBV7-2 with TRBJ2-4; D may match TRBD1 or TRBD2 (6 bases each). Between the trimmed V and J ends, which lost 5 bases and 10 bases, there was a span of 12 bases. The CDR3 covers 12 residues. CDR1 is SGHTA, CDR2 FQGNSA, per germline.

At least ten counts were recorded for this clonotype. This rearrangement joins TRBV11-2 to TRBJ2-1, with 9 bases identical to TRBD1. Germline V CDR1 and CDR2: SGHAT, FQNNGV. V dropped 3 bases and J dropped 7; count of bases not matched to a gene: 7. The CDR3 length is 15 residues. The CDR3 reads CASSFYRGLGNEQFF. CDR3 coding DNA: TGTGCCAGCAGCTTTTACAGGGGGCTAGGGAATGAGCAGTTCTTC.

In this sample, this clonotype turned up many times. The chain joins TRBV6-6 to TRBJ1-2, with 10 nucleotides matching TRBD1. The germline gives CDR1 MNHNY, CDR2 SVGAGI (reference sequence). Losses at the gene ends were 7 bases for V and 3 bases for J; bases not matched to a gene: 14. This CDR3 is 17 amino acids long. CDR3 bases: TGTGCCAGCACACCTCGGACAGGGGGATTTGGTTACTATGGCTACACCTTC. It translates to CASTPRTGGFGYYGYTF.

In this sample, this clonotype turned up many times. V usage is TRBV28 and J usage is TRBJ2-5; D uncertain. From germline, CDR1 is MDHEN and CDR2 SYDVKM. There are 12 residues in the CDR3. Deletions cut 5 bases from V and 5 bases from J, with 9 bases between. The CDR3 region has the DNA TGTGCCAGCAGTAGTAACGGGGAGACCCAGTACTTC. This translates into CASSSNGETQYF.

Many counts were recorded for this clonotype. This rearrangement joins TRBV7-8 to TRBJ2-3; perhaps D is TRBD1 or TRBD2 (5 bases each). The V gene's germline CDR1 is SGHVS and CDR2 FQNEAQ. The CDR3 has 16 residues. Trimming took 5 bases from V and 2 from J, leaving 17 bases between them. CDR3 DNA sequence: TGTGCCAGCAGCGTAATCCGGGACCCCTACACAGATACGCAGTATTTT. Amino acids: CASSVIRDPYTDTQYF.

This clonotype was seen ten or more times. V gene TRBV18 combines with J gene TRBJ1-1, with 8 bases matching TRBD1. The CDR3 has 15 amino acids. CDR1 is KGHSH and CDR2 is LQKENI in the germline V gene. J lost 4 bases, V lost 4 bases, and 8 bases had no gene match. The CDR3 is CASSLQGALGTEAFF. In nucleotides, the CDR3 is TGTGCCAGCTCACTGCAGGGGGCGCTGGGCACTGAAGCTTTCTTT.

This clonotype has at least ten counts. The V gene is TRBV20-1, the J gene TRBJ2-7, with D perhaps matching TRBD1 (5 bases). The germline V gene encodes CDR1 DFQATT and CDR2 SNEGSKA (reference sequence). The CDR3 is 14 residues long. Trimming took off 4 bases at V and 6 bases at J, with 19 bases between the two ends. The CDR3 region has the DNA TGCAGTGCTATTCGGCAGGGAATCAGAGCCGAGCAGTACTTC. Its protein product is CSAIRQGIRAEQYF.

This chain connects TRBV20-1 to TRBJ2-3; TRBD2 agrees at 9 bases. Germline V CDR1 and CDR2: DFQATT, SNEGSKA (reference sequence). This CDR3 has 14 amino acids. V trimming: 5 bases; J trimming: 3 bases; junction bases outside the gene matches: 6. CDR3 nucleotide sequence: TGCAGTGCTCGGACTAGCGAGGCGACAGATACGCAGTATTTT. Protein product: CSARTSEATDTQYF.

Of note for this clonotype: One end of the junction varies from germline; a read error may be responsible. This sequence joins TRBV9 and TRBJ1-6; unclear D gene. Germline CDR1 is SGDLS and CDR2 is YYNGEE. The CDR3 has 13 amino acids. The DNA of the CDR3 is TGTGCCAGCAGCCCCACAGATAATTCACCCCTCAACTTT. Translation: CASSPTDNSPLNF.

The sample holds many counts of this clonotype. The gene calls are TRBV5-1 and TRBJ2-3; unclear D gene. With 2 bases removed from V and 5 bases from J, the gap between germline ends came to 6 bases. The CDR3 is 12 residues long. Germline V gene lookup returns CDR1 SGHRS and CDR2 YFSETQ. In DNA, the CDR3 is TGCGCCAGCAGCTTATGGGGAGATACGCAGTATTTT. Amino acid sequence: CASSLWGDTQYF.

This clonotype has a count of ten or more. V is TRBV6-2 or TRBV6-3 and J is TRBJ2-1, with a tentative D call TRBD2 (6 bases). V was pared by 6 bases and J by 1 base, with 16 bases between. Germline V CDR1 and CDR2: MNHEY, SVGEGT. The CDR3 covers 16 residues. CDR3 amino acids: CASRNQGGGSYNEQFF. For the CDR3, the DNA is TGTGCCAGCAGAAATCAGGGTGGGGGGTCCTACAATGAGCAGTTCTTC.

This clonotype was detected many times. This chain uses TRBV5-1 with TRBJ2-1; 7 bases line up with TRBD2. V shed 1 base and J 4 bases; nucleotides not matched to a gene: 5. The germline gives CDR1 SGHRS, CDR2 YFSETQ. The CDR3 is made up of 15 amino acids. The CDR3 DNA is TGCGCCAGCAGCTTGACGCTAGCGGCGTACAATGAGCAGTTCTTC. Translation: CASSLTLAAYNEQFF.